This T cell receptor (beta chain) appears in the sequencing data of a study of T-cell reconstitution after alpha-beta-depleted transplantation in children. Whole-study results and caveats: As was reported, about two months after transplant, alpha-beta T cells came from several hundred expanded graft clones. At the one-year point after transplant, T-cell counts and TCRbeta diversity were found to come mostly from T cells that had been newly produced. There were some patients whose high TCRbeta diversity at day 60 came from surviving recipient T cells and thymic progenitors.

This clonotype was counted many times. Its antigen is unidentified. The TCRbeta library incorporated unique molecular identifiers. Each CDR3 protein gets one entry after TCRdb re-called the PCR reads with MiXCR. The data hold some 150,000 distinct CDR3 sequences, with around 8.8% observed a single time. CDR3 length equals 15 residues. V lost 2 bases and J lost 5; bases outside the gene matches: 6. Germline CDR1 reads MNHEY; CDR2 reads SVGEGT. The TCR sequence derives from a female patient aged 2-10 years who had a stem cell transplant for congenital amegakaryocytic thrombocytopenia, so the T cells may come from the graft donor. The source was PBMCs, mostly from graft donor cells, collected 180 days after TCRalphabeta/CD19-depleted stem cell transplant. The genes are TRBV6-2 or TRBV6-3 and TRBJ2-3, with 8 bases aligning to TRBD2. The CDR3 bases are TGTGCCAGCAGTTACGACGGGAGGGCCGAAGATACGCAGTATTTT. As protein: CASSYDGRAEDTQYF.